This TCR beta chain was captured in a study of T cell repertoires in cytomegalovirus infection. About the research overall: Shared public TCR beta signatures pointed to both CMV infection and a matching HLA type. Study outcomes and limitations: Frequencies of public TCR beta families were cumulated, and this identified carriers of CMV plus the relevant HLA. Clonotype analysis showed dominance of the ex vivo response by HLA-C-restricted CMV-specific TCR beta clonotypes.

MiXCR, applied by TCRdb to the reads, yields one record per CDR3 protein. Of roughly 720,000 distinct CDR3 sequences listed, 35% are singletons. A remark on this clonotype: The antigen is undetermined.

Germline V gene lookup returns CDR1 SGHRS and CDR2 YFSETQ. Trimming removed 0 bases at V and 0 bases at J, with 9 bases between. The CDR3 runs to 16 residues. The sequence came from a human donor in good health (CMV status not recorded). Some clones in this sample may be carry-over from other donors' samples. The rearrangement joins TRBV5-1 to TRBJ2-2, with a tentative D call TRBD2 (5 bases). The sequenced sample was PBMCs. The DNA of the CDR3 is TGCGCCAGCAGCTTGGATGTCGGGGCGAACACCGGGGAGCTGTTTTTT. Translation: CASSLDVGANTGELFF.